This T cell receptor beta chain derives from a study of beta chain features in type 1 diabetes. Study context: Analysis included 100 million to 110 million sorted cells drawn from all samples. Notes on the study in general: It was among patients, rather than healthy donors, that naive, central memory and Treg TCRB repertoires appeared more similar. cDNA-based reads could over-represent cells with high TCR expression. The study found moderately but significantly shorter TCRB CDR3s in all four CD4+ subsets of Type 1 diabetes patients.

Expressed TCRB transcripts were sequenced because the entire RNA isolate underwent reverse transcription. Using immunoSEQ multiplex PCR, the repertoire was profiled, and TCRdb retains in-frame clones only, with some absent. There are about 660,000 clones in the sample; around an eighth occur only once, and 0.03% to 0.045% lies in the top ten. The sample holds a few counts of this clone. Its antigen remains unknown. Sorting that relied on CD45RO/CCR7/CD25/CD127/CD95/CD27 yielded CD4+ naive, central memory, regulatory and stem cell-like memory cells. The CDR3 sequence is 15 residues long. Germline V gives CDR1 SGDLS, CDR2 YYNGEE. With V trimmed by 2 bases and J by 0 bases, 3 bases remained unmatched.

The origin of this receptor is a man between 18 and 29 years old with type 1 diabetes. The sequenced material came from naive CD4+ T cells from blood. The V and J genes are TRBV9 and TRBJ2-3, with 7 bases matching TRBD1. CDR3 amino acids: CASSVGQLSTDTQYF. In nucleotides, the CDR3 is TGTGCCAGCAGCGTGGGACAGCTCAGCACAGATACGCAGTATTTT.